The clone carrying this TCR beta chain was counted only a few times. Its antigen is not identified. TCRdb's table, derived via immunoSEQ multiplex PCR, lists solely in-frame clones and lacks some. The sample lists 25,000 to 30,000 clones; roughly 77% were seen once. This record comes from a study of vaccination effects on CD4 cells after COVID-19. Germline lookup yields CDR1 SGHRS and CDR2 YFSETQ. The CDR3 is made up of 16 amino acids. V was pared by 0 bases and J by 5 bases, with 8 bases of the junction left unmatched. Viral peptide pool expansion of antigen-specific CD4+ T cells preceded sequencing in the ViraFEST assay. Following 10 days of culture, CD4+ T cells were isolated. Either the mRNA-1273 or the BNT162b2 vaccine was given to participants as two doses.

This specimen consisted of CD4+ T cells from PBMCs cultured with HCoV-229E spike peptides, obtained after COVID-19 vaccination. This clonotype originated in a human donor who received a COVID-19 vaccine. This rearrangement joins TRBV5-1 to TRBJ1-5; 7 nucleotides align to TRBD1. The CDR3 here is CASSLGGQAFYQPQHF. The CDR3 nucleotides read TGCGCCAGCAGCTTGGGAGGACAGGCGTTTTATCAGCCCCAGCATTTT.